This is a list of T cell receptor beta chains from one sample in a study of blood T cell repertoires in acute mononucleosis. TCRdb's table, derived via immunoSEQ multiplex PCR, lists solely in-frame clones and lacks some. This repertoire shows about 7,400 clones, 25% found once; its top ten account for 28%. The sequenced sample was EBV YVL epitope tetramer+ CD8+ T cells sorted from PBMCs, obtained during acute infectious mononucleosis. All receptors derive from a young woman with infectious mononucleosis caused by EBV. Each CDR3 is given with its conserved first and last residue. The order of the fields is V gene, clone size, J gene, D gene, CDR3 protein, CDR3 DNA. D genes are given only for firm matches. Some rows mark clone size as missing; the rest say once, few, many or name a class of expanded clone.

>TRBV6-4|once|TRBJ2-5|TRBD2
CASSSILADRYQETQYF
TGTGCCAGCAGTTCCATACTAGCGGATAGGTACCAAGAGACCCAGTACTTC
>TRBV13|-|TRBJ2-7|TRBD1
CASSLDPGTGRHEQYF
TGTGCCAGCAGCCTAGACCCCGGGACAGGGCGGCACGAGCAGTACTTC
>TRBV4-2|-|TRBJ2-5|-
CASSQGFQGAQETQYF
TGTGCCAGCAGCCAAGGGTTTCAGGGAGCGCAAGAGACCCAGTACTTC
>TRBV11-2|few|TRBJ2-5|-
CASMRELAEETQYF
TGTGCCAGCATGAGGGAGTTGGCGGAAGAGACCCAGTACTTC
>TRBV7-2|-|TRBJ2-7|TRBD1
CASSKTGEYPYEQYF
TGTGCCAGCAGCAAAACAGGGGAGTATCCCTACGAGCAGTACTTC
>TRBV27|many|TRBJ1-1|-
CASSGSYTEAFF
TGTGCCAGCAGTGGATCGTACACTGAAGCTTTCTTT
>TRBV5-4|many|TRBJ2-1|-
CASILIGDEQFF
TGTGCCAGCATTCTGATAGGGGATGAGCAGTTCTTC
>TRBV2|few|TRBJ2-7|-
CASSSRTATYEQYF
TGTGCCAGCAGTTCCCGGACAGCTACCTACGAGCAGTACTTC
>TRBV27|-|TRBJ2-3|-
CASSSPSGTQYF
TGTGCCAGCAGCTCACCCTCCGGTACGCAGTATTTT
>TRBV25-1|-|TRBJ2-7|-
CASSLVLATPSYEQYF
TGTGCCAGCAGCTTAGTGCTAGCCACTCCATCCTACGAGCAGTACTTC
>TRBV6-6|medium-sized|TRBJ2-6|-
CAMGSYSSGANVLTF
TGTGCCATGGGCTCCTACAGCTCTGGGGCCAACGTCCTGACTTTC
>TRBV12-5|medium-sized|TRBJ1-5|-
CASGPNEPGDQPQHF
TGTGCTAGTGGTCCCAATGAACCCGGCGATCAGCCCCAGCATTTT
>TRBV5-6|-|TRBJ1-2|-
CASSLEGGGYTF
TGTGCCAGCAGCTTAGAGGGCGGAGGCTACACCTTC
>TRBV6-5|-|TRBJ1-5|-
CASSLLEGSNQPQHF
TGTGCCAGCAGTTTATTAGAGGGTAGCAATCAGCCCCAGCATTTT
>TRBV11-2|-|TRBJ2-7|-
CASMGVYEQYF
TGTGCCAGCATGGGGGTCTACGAGCAGTACTTC
>TRBV6-4|-|TRBJ1-2|-
CASSDPMAYGYTF
TGTGCCAGCAGCGACCCAATGGCCTATGGCTACACCTTC
>TRBV27|few|TRBJ2-3|-
CASSLYSDTQYF
TGTGCCAGCAGTTTATACAGTGATACGCAGTATTTT
>TRBV10-3|few|TRBJ2-5|-
CASMRELAGQETQYF
TGTGCCAGCATGAGGGAGTTGGCGGGGCAAGAGACCCAGTACTTC
>TRBV5-6|-|TRBJ2-2|-
CASLQVFNTGELFF
TGCGCCAGCTTGCAAGTATTCAACACCGGGGAGCTGTTTTTT
>TRBV29-1|-|TRBJ2-1|-
CSVVAANSEQFF
TGCAGCGTTGTGGCAGCAAACAGTGAGCAGTTCTTC
>TRBV9|-|TRBJ2-7|TRBD2
CASNLNSGGYEQYF
TGTGCCAGCAACTTAAATAGCGGGGGGTACGAGCAGTACTTC
>TRBV6-1|few|TRBJ2-5|-
CASSFYAGPGETQYF
TGTGCCAGCAGTTTTTACGCGGGACCAGGGGAGACCCAGTACTTC
>TRBV7-9|many|TRBJ2-2|-
CASSLAGTGELFF
TGTGCCAGCAGCTTAGCCGGCACCGGGGAGCTGTTTTTT
>TRBV7-2|-|TRBJ2-3|-
CASSLTSGNSDTQYF
TGTGCCAGCAGCTTAACTAGTGGGAATTCAGATACGCAGTATTTT
>TRBV6-5|-|TRBJ1-2|TRBD1
CASRQQGGDFGYTF
TGTGCCAGCAGGCAACAGGGGGGAGATTTCGGCTACACCTTC
>TRBV29-1|few|TRBJ2-1|-
CSVGAGPYNEQFF
TGCAGCGTTGGGGCAGGCCCTTACAATGAGCAGTTCTTC
>TRBV11-2|-|TRBJ2-7|TRBD2
CASSRWTSGRTYEQYF
TGTGCCAGCAGCCGATGGACTAGCGGCCGAACCTACGAGCAGTACTTC
>TRBV29-1|-|TRBJ1-5|TRBD1
CSVVADRDSNQPQHF
TGCAGCGTTGTGGCGGACAGGGATAGCAATCAGCCCCAGCATTTT
>TRBV7-2|few|TRBJ2-5|TRBD2
CASSQAPTSGETQYF
TGTGCCAGCAGCCAAGCACCGACTAGCGGAGAGACCCAGTACTTC
>TRBV5-6|-|TRBJ2-5|-
CASSLDLLGSAVDQYF
TGTGCCAGCAGCTTAGATCTATTAGGATCCGCAGTTGACCAGTACTTC
>TRBV7-3|few|TRBJ1-2|-
CASSQVNANYGYTF
TGTGCCAGCAGCCAAGTAAACGCTAACTATGGCTACACCTTC
>TRBV5-1|many|TRBJ1-2|-
CASSWAGGGPSGYTF
TGCGCCAGCAGCTGGGCCGGGGGGGGGCCAAGTGGCTACACCTTC
>TRBV7-7|-|TRBJ2-1|-
CASSLDPTGYNEQFF
TGTGCCAGCAGCTTAGATCCGACCGGTTACAATGAGCAGTTCTTC
>TRBV6-5|many|TRBJ2-1|-
CASSYRVYNEQFF
TGTGCCAGCAGTTACCGGGTTTACAATGAGCAGTTCTTC
>TRBV29-1|-|TRBJ2-1|TRBD1
CSGGQGEGANNEQFF
TGCAGCGGGGGACAGGGGGAAGGCGCAAACAATGAGCAGTTCTTC
>TRBV5-6|few|TRBJ2-7|TRBD1
CASTRQGAYEQYF
TGTGCCAGCACTAGACAGGGGGCCTACGAGCAGTACTTC
>TRBV19|medium-sized|TRBJ2-5|TRBD1
CASSPPGTGETQYF
TGTGCCAGTAGTCCCCCCGGGACAGGGGAGACCCAGTACTTC
>TRBV6-5|few|TRBJ2-7|TRBD1
CASSLDGTANEQYF
TGTGCCAGCAGCTTAGACGGGACAGCCAACGAGCAGTACTTC
>TRBV6-4|few|TRBJ2-3|TRBD2
CASTDLAGGLTDTQYF
TGTGCCAGCACCGACCTAGCGGGGGGCCTCACAGATACGCAGTATTTT
>TRBV29-1|-|TRBJ2-1|-
CSVGGTGGSAEGPTSYNEQFF
TGCAGCGTTGGGGGGACGGGGGGCTCAGCGGAGGGGCCCACGTCCTACAATGAGCAGTTCTTC
>TRBV5-6|-|TRBJ2-1|TRBD1
CASSLLHSDRGPNEQFF
TGTGCCAGCAGCCTTCTCCACTCGGACAGGGGGCCCAATGAGCAGTTCTTC
>TRBV6-1|few|TRBJ1-5|-
CAIWFRGDLQPQHF
TGTGCCATCTGGTTTCGGGGAGACCTCCAGCCCCAGCATTTT
>TRBV7-9|many|TRBJ2-1|-
CASSLMRSSYNEQFF
TGTGCCAGCAGCTTAATGAGGAGCTCCTACAATGAGCAGTTCTTC
>TRBV7-9|-|TRBJ2-6|TRBD1
CASSPGTGNSVLTF
TGTGCCAGCAGCCCCGGGACAGGGAATTCCGTCCTGACTTTC
>TRBV29-1|medium-sized|TRBJ2-3|-
CSVRLFDSTDTQYF
TGCAGCGTTCGGCTATTTGATAGCACAGATACGCAGTATTTT
>TRBV6-5|-|TRBJ2-7|TRBD1
CASRQLTGENYEQYF
TGTGCCAGCAGGCAGTTGACAGGGGAAAACTACGAGCAGTACTTC
>TRBV29-1|few|TRBJ2-1|TRBD1
CSGGQGEDNEQFF
TGCAGCGGGGGACAGGGGGAAGACAATGAGCAGTTCTTC
>TRBV7-3|-|TRBJ2-7|TRBD2
CASSQPTSGGHPYEQYF
TGCGCCAGCAGCCAACCGACTAGCGGGGGGCATCCCTACGAGCAGTACTTC
>TRBV7-2|few|TRBJ2-7|TRBD1
CASSLYRTGIYEQYF
TGTGCCAGCAGCTTATACCGGACAGGGATATACGAGCAGTACTTC
>TRBV12-2|few|TRBJ2-5|-
CASSQLAGGPETQYF
TGTGCCAGCAGTCAACTAGCGGGAGGTCCAGAGACCCAGTACTTC
>TRBV4-1|large|TRBJ2-7|-
CASSQGVEQYF
TGCGCCAGCAGCCAAGGGGTCGAGCAGTACTTC
>TRBV11-2|many|TRBJ2-5|TRBD2
CASSGLAGGLKTQYF
TGTGCCAGCAGTGGACTAGCGGGAGGGTTGAAGACCCAGTACTTC
>TRBV5-8|few|TRBJ2-1|TRBD2
CASSLGGRGHNEQFF
TGTGCCAGCAGCTTGGGCGGGAGGGGGCACAATGAGCAGTTCTTC
>TRBV7-3|-|TRBJ2-2|TRBD1
CASSQLQGAGELFF
TGTGCCAGCAGCCAACTACAGGGGGCCGGGGAGCTGTTTTTT
>TRBV29-1|few|TRBJ2-1|-
CSVGQALANEQFF
TGCAGCGTTGGGCAGGCCCTTGCGAATGAGCAGTTCTTC
>TRBV11-2|few|TRBJ2-7|TRBD1
CASSRGTGDGYEQYF
TGTGCCAGCAGCCGAGGGACAGGAGATGGCTACGAGCAGTACTTC